Listed here is a single T cell receptor (beta chain). Its antigen is currently unknown. This entry is derived from a study of T cell repertoires in cytomegalovirus infection. Whole-study results and caveats: Across the ex vivo response, the dominant clonotypes were HLA-C-restricted CMV-specific TCR beta clonotypes. Carriage of CMV together with the relevant HLA was identifiable through cumulative public TCR beta family frequency.

Each CDR3 protein is one row after TCRdb ran MiXCR on the reads. Of tens of thousands of distinct CDR3 sequences in the sample, roughly a fifth are singletons; the top ten hold more than 55%. CDR1 is MNHEY, CDR2 SVGEGT, per germline. This CDR3 has 13 residues. The junction had 3 bases not matched to a gene; V was cut back by 5 bases and J by 6 bases. The receptor's source is a human donor in good health (CMV status not recorded). Some clones in this sample may be carry-over from other donors' samples. Sequenced material: CD8+ T cells from cultured PBMCs, taken from culture after CMV antigen stimulation. The V and J genes are TRBV6-2 or TRBV6-3 and TRBJ2-1; 8 nucleotides line up with TRBD1. The CDR3 sequence: CASSATGGNEQFF. CDR3 sequence (DNA): TGTGCCAGCAGTGCCACAGGGGGCAATGAGCAGTTCTTC.